Listed below are T cell receptor beta chains from one sample, sequenced in a study of CD8 T cells in ankylosing spondylitis. TCRdb re-called the 5' RACE reads with MiXCR, one entry per CDR3 protein. The profile shows 700,000 to 1,000,000 distinct CDR3 sequences, 12% of them singletons. Sequenced: blood, either unsorted or a sorted T cell fraction (not recorded which). These receptors all stem from a male donor with ankylosing spondylitis. CDR3s include the opening cysteine and the closing phenylalanine or tryptophan. D genes are given only for firm matches. Clone size is stated in some rows and not others, as once, few, many or a class when expanded.

size,J,V,D,CDR3,DNA
-,TRBJ1-5,TRBV6-2/TRBV6-3,-,CARDASNQPQHF,TGTGCCAGAGACGCCAGCAATCAGCCCCAGCATTTT
-,TRBJ2-7,TRBV5-1,-,CASSFSGLYEQYF,TGCGCCAGCAGCTTTTCGGGGCTCTACGAGCAGTACTTC
-,TRBJ2-7,TRBV20-1,TRBD2,CSAPPGTSYYEQYF,TGCAGTGCTCCGCCCGGGACTAGCTACTACGAGCAGTACTTC
many,TRBJ1-1,TRBV3-1,-,CASSYRRGYTEAFF,TGTGCCAGCAGCTACCGAAGGGGGTACACTGAAGCTTTCTTT
-,TRBJ2-5,TRBV7-9,TRBD2,CASSQRGGRETQYF,TGTGCCAGCAGCCAGCGGGGGGGCCGGGAGACCCAGTACTTC
many,TRBJ1-1,TRBV6-4,-,CASSVRQNTEAFF,TGTGCCAGCAGTGTCAGACAGAACACTGAAGCTTTCTTT
-,TRBJ2-5,TRBV9,TRBD1,CASSVHPDRGFQETQYF,TGTGCCAGCAGCGTTCATCCGGACAGGGGATTCCAAGAGACCCAGTACTTC
-,TRBJ2-7,TRBV4-2,-,CASSQAEGSYEQYF,TGTGCCAGCAGCCAAGCTGAGGGGTCCTACGAGCAGTACTTC
-,TRBJ2-6,TRBV12-3/TRBV12-4,TRBD1,CASSSRQGAKAGANVLTF,TGTGCCAGCAGTTCCCGACAGGGGGCAAAGGCTGGGGCCAACGTCCTGACTTTC
-,TRBJ2-3,TRBV20-1,-,CSAKSPQRSDTQYF,TGCAGTGCCAAGTCACCTCAGCGGTCAGATACGCAGTATTTT
few,TRBJ2-3,TRBV5-6,TRBD1,CASSSGQRFSTDTQYF,TGTGCCAGCAGCTCGGGACAGAGATTTAGCACAGATACGCAGTATTTT
-,TRBJ2-5,TRBV11-2,TRBD1,CASRSNRGMETQYF,TGTGCCAGCAGATCAAACAGGGGGATGGAGACCCAGTACTTC
-,TRBJ2-1,TRBV28,TRBD2,CASSLWEAGGLSYNEQFF,TGTGCCAGCAGTTTATGGGAAGCGGGAGGACTGAGCTACAATGAGCAGTTCTTC
many,TRBJ2-6,TRBV12-3/TRBV12-4,-,CASSFPGSGANVLTF,TGTGCCAGCAGTTTTCCGGGAAGCGGGGCCAACGTCCTGACTTTC
-,TRBJ1-1,TRBV20-1,-,CSATVGSVNTEAFF,TGCAGTGCTACCGTCGGGTCGGTGAACACTGAAGCTTTCTTT
few,TRBJ1-2,TRBV7-2,-,CASSFSDVYGYTF,TGTGCCAGCAGCTTTTCGGATGTCTATGGCTACACCTTC
many,TRBJ2-5,TRBV7-2,-,CASSLRDQETQYF,TGCGCCAGCAGCTTGCGGGACCAAGAGACCCAGTACTTC
few,TRBJ2-4,TRBV2,-,CASSAPGTRGKNIQYF,TGTGCCAGCAGTGCTCCGGGCACGCGGGGCAAAAACATTCAGTACTTC
many,TRBJ1-1,TRBV12-3/TRBV12-4,-,CASSIQAGYTEAFF,TGTGCCAGTAGTATCCAAGCAGGGTACACTGAAGCTTTCTTT
few,TRBJ2-1,TRBV6-2/TRBV6-3,TRBD2,CASKEASGGRLQFF,TGTGCCAGCAAGGAGGCTAGCGGGGGGCGCCTTCAGTTCTTC
-,TRBJ2-7,TRBV3-1,-,CASSQGGGYEQYF,TGTGCCAGCAGCCAAGGAGGGGGCTACGAGCAGTACTTC
-,TRBJ2-2,TRBV4-2,-,CASSSDSQTGELFF,TGTGCCAGCAGCAGCGACTCACAGACCGGGGAGCTGTTTTTT
few,TRBJ1-1,TRBV7-9,-,CASSLTRQYTEAFF,TGTGCCAGCAGCTTAACACGACAGTACACTGAAGCTTTCTTT
-,TRBJ1-4,TRBV20-1,TRBD1,CSARDRVEKLFF,TGCAGTGCTAGGGACAGGGTTGAAAAACTGTTTTTT
few,TRBJ1-2,TRBV7-9,-,CASSLEGHYYGYTF,TGTGCCAGCAGCTTAGAAGGACACTATTATGGCTACACCTTC
-,TRBJ2-7,TRBV28,-,CASSSRGESYEQYF,TGTGCCAGCAGCTCAAGGGGGGAGAGCTACGAGCAGTACTTC
few,TRBJ1-1,TRBV6-2/TRBV6-3,-,CASSYPTGRTANTEAFF,TGTGCCAGCAGTTACCCCACCGGCCGGACCGCGAACACTGAAGCTTTCTTT
many,TRBJ1-1,TRBV5-6,TRBD1,CASSATWGGQGGTEAFF,TGTGCCAGCAGCGCCACATGGGGAGGACAGGGCGGCACTGAAGCTTTCTTT
-,TRBJ2-7,TRBV28,-,CASSSGGLSSYEQYF,TGTGCCAGCAGCTCAGGGGGACTGAGCTCCTACGAGCAGTACTTC
many,TRBJ2-5,TRBV20-1,-,CSARAVGETQYF,TGCAGTGCTAGAGCGGTAGGAGAGACCCAGTACTTC
few,TRBJ1-3,TRBV20-1,-,CSAYPATSSGNTIYF,TGCAGTGCTTACCCAGCCACCAGCTCTGGAAACACCATATATTTT
-,TRBJ1-1,TRBV7-2,-,CASSLGWGNTEAFF,TGTGCCAGCAGCTTAGGGTGGGGGAACACTGAAGCTTTCTTT
-,TRBJ1-6,TRBV7-2,-,CASRRLSGSPLHF,TGTGCCAGCAGGCGGCTTTCTGGGTCACCCCTCCACTTT
-,TRBJ2-7,TRBV9,-,CASSVGVALWGEQYF,TGTGCCAGCAGCGTTGGGGTAGCTCTTTGGGGGGAGCAGTACTTC
few,TRBJ2-1,TRBV5-1,-,CASSNGGGTYNEQFF,TGCGCCAGCAGCAACGGAGGTGGAACCTACAATGAGCAGTTCTTC
many,TRBJ1-4,TRBV20-1,-,CSARGGEKLFF,TGCAGTGCTAGAGGTGGTGAAAAACTGTTTTTT
-,TRBJ2-5,TRBV28,TRBD2,CASSRGLAEQETQYF,TGTGCCAGCAGTCGCGGACTAGCGGAACAAGAGACCCAGTACTTC
few,TRBJ1-1,TRBV20-1,TRBD1,CSATQGANTEAFF,TGCAGTGCAACACAGGGGGCGAACACTGAAGCTTTCTTT
few,TRBJ2-1,TRBV9,TRBD2,CASSVLAGVLNEQFF,TGTGCCAGCAGCGTGCTAGCGGGAGTTCTCAATGAGCAGTTCTTC
-,TRBJ1-3,TRBV20-1,-,CSAQDSQSGNTIYF,TGCAGTGCTCAAGACAGCCAATCTGGAAACACCATATATTTT
few,TRBJ2-7,TRBV25-1,-,CASSGTVGPYEQYF,TGTGCCAGCAGTGGGACGGTCGGCCCCTACGAGCAGTACTTC
-,TRBJ1-2,TRBV7-9,-,CASSLAPAQGGYTF,TGTGCCAGCAGCTTAGCGCCAGCCCAAGGCGGCTACACCTTC
few,TRBJ2-3,TRBV24-1,-,CATSDWGGANTDTQYF,TGTGCCACCAGTGACTGGGGGGGGGCTAACACAGATACGCAGTATTTT
many,TRBJ1-4,TRBV4-2,-,CASSLQAGGATTNEKLFF,TGTGCCAGCAGCCTACAAGCGGGGGGCGCGACGACTAATGAAAAACTGTTTTTT
few,TRBJ2-5,TRBV20-1,-,CSARTDVQETQYF,TGCAGTGCAAGGACAGACGTCCAAGAGACCCAGTACTTC
few,TRBJ2-6,TRBV6-5,TRBD1,CASWDSNVLTF,TGTGCCAGCTGGGACAGCAACGTCCTGACTTTC
many,TRBJ1-2,TRBV3-1,TRBD1,CASSLVDRVDGYTF,TGTGCCAGCAGCCTCGTGGACAGGGTAGACGGCTACACCTTC
few,TRBJ2-2,TRBV27,TRBD1,CASSRTGFRGELFF,TGTGCCAGCAGTCGGACAGGGTTCCGCGGGGAGCTGTTTTTT
-,TRBJ2-1,TRBV9,TRBD2,CASSGTSENYNEQFF,TGTGCCAGCAGCGGGACTAGCGAGAACTACAATGAGCAGTTCTTC